This TCR beta chain was recovered during a study of cytomegalovirus exposure and HLA in healthy donors. Study results and limitations: A previous analysis found most TCR beta V segments productive roughly 90% or roughly 30% of the time. With later analysis, a missense DCLRE1C variant became linked to TCR beta V- and J-gene trimming.

This CDR3 has 14 amino acids. V was shortened by 8 bases and J by 6 bases, with 14 bases between the two germline ends. Germline V lookup: CDR1 SNHLY, CDR2 FYNNEI. Notes on this clone: Its specificity is not known.

Vbeta (60) and Jbeta (13) primers were used in the PCR. Generated by immunoSEQ multiplex PCR, the TCRdb table keeps only in-frame clones and is missing some. Here the sample spans 180,000 or so clones, 82% being singletons. Sequencing input: PBMCs. The receptor comes from a boy aged 2 to 10 in good health and CMV-seronegative. V gene TRBV2 combines with J gene TRBJ1-6; perhaps TRBD1 as D (5 bases). This chain's CDR3 is CASVSGRANSPLHF. In DNA form, the CDR3 reads TGTGCCAGCGTTTCGGGCAGGGCTAATTCACCCCTCCACTTT.